Presented here are 6 T cell receptor beta chains from one specimen sequenced in a study of cytomegalovirus exposure and HLA in healthy donors. Amplification used 60 Vbeta primers and 13 Jbeta primers. Assay used: immunoSEQ multiplex PCR; TCRdb lists only in-frame clones, some missing. The data contain about 180,000 clones, about 79% of them singletons. Input material: PBMCs. The origin of the receptors is a man younger than 30 in good health and CMV-seronegative.

The chain's CDR3 is CASSLGHTTSTDTQYF. As DNA, the CDR3 is TGCGCCAGCAGCTTGGGCCACACGACAAGCACAGATACGCAGTATTTT. The V call is TRBV5-1, the J call TRBJ2-3; D uncertain. The V end lost 0 bases, the J end lost 0 bases, and 11 bases lay between the germline ends. Germline-derived CDR1 and CDR2 are SGHRS and YFSETQ. The length of the CDR3 is 16 residues.

The chain uses TRBV18 and TRBJ2-7; D remains ambiguous. Trimming cost V 1 base and J 4 bases, with 11 bases left between them. This CDR3 is 14 amino acids long. Germline CDR1 and CDR2: KGHSH and LQKENI. In DNA form, the CDR3 reads TGTGCCAGCTCACCACAAGGAGTCCGATACGAGCAGTACTTC. Its protein product is CASSPQGVRYEQYF.

The rearrangement joins TRBV15 to TRBJ1-1; D is unclear. The CDR3 sequence is 14 residues long. Between the trimmed V and J ends, which lost 5 bases and 4 bases, there was a span of 14 bases. Per the germline V gene, CDR1 is LNHNV and CDR2 is YYDKDF (reference sequence). CDR3 bases: TGTGCCACCAGCCAGAGGCGGGCCAGCACTGAAGCTTTCTTT. Translation: CATSQRRASTEAFF.

The chain uses TRBV19 and TRBJ1-2, with D possibly matching TRBD1 (6 bases). The CDR3 loop spans 14 amino acids. With 10 bases removed from V and 1 base from J, the gap between germline ends came to 16 bases. Germline loops: CDR1 LNHDA, CDR2 SQIVND (reference sequence). The CDR3 spells CANTPIQGNYGYTF. The CDR3 coding sequence is TGTGCCAATACTCCTATACAGGGTAACTATGGCTACACCTTC.

A few counts support this clone. The rearrangement links TRBV4-1 to TRBJ2-2; 11 nucleotides agree with TRBD2. The CDR3 loop spans 16 amino acids. From germline, CDR1 is MGHRA and CDR2 YSYEKL. J was trimmed by 1 base and V by 5 bases; bases with no gene match: 3. The CDR3 nucleotides are TGCGCCAGCAGCACCACTAGCGGGAGGAACACCGGGGAGCTGTTTTTT. This encodes CASSTTSGRNTGELFF.

This clone was recorded a few times. This chain links TRBV7-3 with TRBJ2-2, with TRBD2 matching over 10 bases. Per germline, CDR1 SGHTA and CDR2 FQGTGA. The CDR3 is made up of 15 amino acids. Trimming took 5 bases from V and 4 from J; bases not matched to a gene: 4. CDR3 in amino acids: CASSRTSGVTGELFF. The CDR3 region has the DNA TGTGCCAGCAGCCGAACTAGCGGGGTCACCGGGGAGCTGTTTTTT.